A single T cell receptor beta chain is shown here with its context. Its antigen is as yet unknown. Sorted out of PBMCs were CD4+ T cells and CD8+ T cells. These data are taken from a study of CD8+ T cells in alopecia areata. Whole-study findings and limits: Scalp repertoires also include resident alphabeta T cells from normal skin. Among patients, TCR sharing was less clear than in mice, a difference possibly due in part to HLA diversity in the patient population. Across lesional scalp, and particularly alopecia totalis/universalis, clonality surpassed that of normal scalp.

Germline lookup yields CDR1 SQVTM and CDR2 ANQGSEA. V was shortened by 2 bases and J by 8 bases, with 9 bases between the two germline ends. The CDR3 covers 11 residues. After isolation, RNA underwent reverse transcription to generate cDNA as the sequencing template. The table came from immunoSEQ multiplex PCR; TCRdb's copy has only in-frame clones and leaves some out. Here the sample spans 200,000 or so clones, more than 55% being singletons. Input material: CD8+ T cells sorted from blood. This sequence joins TRBV29-1 and TRBJ1-1; D is uncertain. This receptor was taken from a human donor in good health. The CDR3: CSVELRNEAFF. The DNA for the CDR3 is TGCAGCGTTGAATTACGGAACGAAGCTTTCTTT.